This TCR beta chain derives from a study of T-cell memory formation after mild COVID-19. General observations from the study: The CD4+ clones that contracted clustered mainly within CM and EM, and the CD8+ clones concentrated in EMRA. Clones that contracted from day 15 to 85 had balanced CD4/CD8; later expanders were CD4+ biased.

5'RACE with constant-segment primers built TCRalpha and TCRbeta cDNA libraries with UMIs. Each CDR3 protein is one row after TCRdb ran MiXCR on the 5' RACE reads. This sample has under 350,000 distinct CDR3 sequences, with about 17% found just once. For this clonotype: Its antigen is not known.

Specimen: PBMCs or a T cell subset sorted from them (not recorded which). The receptor was isolated from a man between 18 and 35 years old who had mild COVID-19 (a few samples of this study predate the infection). Cell type and time point are not known.

The chain's CDR3 is CASSLAPGSGSPLHF. DNA of the CDR3: TGCGCCAGCAGCTTGGCCCCAGGAAGTGGTTCACCCCTCCACTTT. V usage is TRBV5-1 and J usage is TRBJ1-6; D uncertain. The CDR3 runs 15 residues. Germline V CDR1 and CDR2: SGHRS, YFSETQ. V was cut by 0 bases and J by 9 bases, with 13 bases left in between.